The rows below give T cell receptor beta chains drawn from one sample of a study of blood T cells in healthy people across ages. TCRdb analysed the 5' RACE reads with MiXCR anew, one entry per CDR3 protein. Among roughly 700,000 distinct CDR3 sequences, 49% were seen once, and the ten largest hold about 32%. Sequenced input: blood. The receptors were gathered from an older woman in good health. Both conserved end residues are part of each CDR3. The order of the fields is V gene, CDR3 protein.

V: TRBV27; CDR3: CASSSRTSGSLGYEQYF
V: TRBV2; CDR3: CASNSGARGPYEQYF
V: TRBV19; CDR3: CASSTIETSGRDEQFF
V: TRBV15; CDR3: CATSGQGEYEQYF
V: TRBV6-2/TRBV6-3; CDR3: CASSSRQGSNTGELFF
V: TRBV7-2; CDR3: CASSLSSGIDTQYF
V: TRBV20-1; CDR3: CSATGLADWWYEQYF
V: TRBV7-3; CDR3: CASSLGGRGYNEQFF
V: TRBV3-1; CDR3: CATTDGAASYEQYF
V: TRBV5-1; CDR3: CASSLGQGQTGCGYTF
V: TRBV30; CDR3: CAWSVAGGTEAFF
V: TRBV25-1; CDR3: CAGSGRGGTKETQYF
V: TRBV25-1; CDR3: CASSESLGVDYGYTF
V: TRBV6-2/TRBV6-3; CDR3: CASSTLLRSERFVETQYF
V: TRBV4-2; CDR3: CASSQVGQGAGAFF
V: TRBV27; CDR3: CASSSGLAGGREQFF
V: TRBV13; CDR3: CASSLSPTSSLYNEQFF
V: TRBV7-2; CDR3: CASRTRDRQETQYF
V: TRBV20-1; CDR3: CSARAGRKNTGELFF
V: TRBV7-9; CDR3: CASRTPPSGVTDTQYF
V: TRBV2; CDR3: CASSVPFGDRVDNEQYF
V: TRBV15; CDR3: CATSVQSSEGMGNQPQHF
V: TRBV7-9; CDR3: CASSPDRGGPYEQYF
V: TRBV4-3; CDR3: CASSQELQGTSGSRDTQYF
V: TRBV5-4; CDR3: CASSVSRGSSYEQYF
V: TRBV2; CDR3: CASSRQGVNTEAFF
V: TRBV27; CDR3: CASSFRLAHYNEQFF
V: TRBV20-1; CDR3: CSAPRDRGQEQYF
V: TRBV27; CDR3: CASSPRASLEPQHF
V: TRBV18; CDR3: CASSPALNYEQYF
V: TRBV7-9; CDR3: CASSVGGPNEQFF
V: TRBV12-3/TRBV12-4; CDR3: CASTLASTPNQPQHF
V: TRBV6-1; CDR3: CASSGDKSNQPQHF
V: TRBV7-3; CDR3: CASSHDPGTRYNEQFF
V: TRBV7-3; CDR3: CASSPGLVEPNEQFF
V: TRBV9; CDR3: CASSEGQLQETQYF
V: TRBV27; CDR3: CASSGTRDEQYF
V: TRBV6-2/TRBV6-3; CDR3: CASSFTGGDTDTQYF
V: TRBV24-1; CDR3: CATSDVQLDADTQYF
V: TRBV28; CDR3: CASSGHPTNEKLFF
V: TRBV4-3; CDR3: CASSQDATGKNVQYF
V: TRBV9; CDR3: CASSVVNGETQYF